Following are 21 T cell receptor beta chains from one sample sequenced in a study of T cell repertoires in cytomegalovirus infection. TCRdb reanalysed the reads using MiXCR and keeps one entry per CDR3 protein. Of 900,000 to 950,000 distinct CDR3 sequences in the sample, 25% to 40% were seen once. These TCRs' antigens remain unknown. The sample was cultured CD8+ T cells from PBMCs, taken from culture after CMV antigen stimulation. Receptors originate from a human donor in good health (CMV status not recorded). Some clones in this sample may be carry-over from other donors' samples.

V and J are TRBV7-6 and TRBJ2-5, with 16 nucleotides matching TRBD2. Germline CDR1 is SGHVS and CDR2 is FNYEAQ. There are 17 residues in the CDR3. V trimming: 5 bases; J trimming: 4 bases; junction bases outside the gene matches: 7. The CDR3 loop is CASSGGTSGGAGETQYF. The CDR3 nucleotides read TGTGCCAGCAGCGGGGGGACTAGCGGGGGGGCCGGAGAGACCCAGTACTTC. The variable domain in full, completed from reference TRBV7-6 and TRBJ2-5, reads GAGVSQSPRYKVTKRGQDVALRCDPISGHVSLYWYRQALGQGPEFLTYFNYEAQQDKSGLPNDRFSAERPEGSISTLTIQRTEQRDSAMYRCASSGGTSGGAGETQYFGPGTRLLVL.

The genes are TRBV7-6 and TRBJ1-1; 9 bases agree with TRBD1. With 5 bases clipped from V and 10 bases from J, the junction kept 14 bases outside the gene matches. Per germline, CDR1 SGHVS and CDR2 FNYEAQ. The CDR3 is 15 residues long. The CDR3 DNA is TGTGCCAGCAGCCTAATCCCGGGACAGGGATTTGGAGCTTTCTTT. It yields the protein CASSLIPGQGFGAFF. Combining the CDR3 with reference TRBV7-6 and TRBJ1-1 gives the whole variable domain GAGVSQSPRYKVTKRGQDVALRCDPISGHVSLYWYRQALGQGPEFLTYFNYEAQQDKSGLPNDRFSAERPEGSISTLTIQRTEQRDSAMYRCASSLIPGQGFGAFFGQGTRLTVV.

This clonotype was seen many times. This sequence joins TRBV5-6 and TRBJ1-1; 9 nucleotides agree with TRBD1. This CDR3 spans 15 amino acids. V was clipped by 4 bases and J by 0 bases; unmatched bases: 4. Germline assignment: CDR1 SGHDT and CDR2 YYEEEE. The CDR3 DNA follows: TGTGCCAGCAGCATCGGGACAGGGATGAACACTGAAGCTTTCTTT. This sequence encodes CASSIGTGMNTEAFF.

This chain joins TRBV7-9 and TRBJ1-1; D is unclear. CDR1 is SEHNR, CDR2 FQNEAQ, per germline (reference sequence). The CDR3 spans 14 residues. With 5 bases removed from V and 11 bases from J, the gap between germline ends came to 21 bases. The CDR3 DNA is TGTGCCAGCAGCCCTTTAACGGATAGGGTTGGGGCTTTCTTT. This translates into CASSPLTDRVGAFF.

This clonotype has more than one count but fewer than ten. The chain joins TRBV20-1 to TRBJ1-5; weak D call: TRBD1 (5 bases). CDR3 length: 14 amino acids. The germline V gene encodes CDR1 DFQATT and CDR2 SNEGSKA (reference sequence). The V gene lost 0 bases and the J gene lost 7 bases, with 13 bases spanning the gap. As DNA, the CDR3 is TGCAGTGCTAGAGATCTACAGGAAGAGCAGCCCCAGCATTTT. Its translation is CSARDLQEEQPQHF.

Ten or more counts support this clonotype. The CDR3 is CASSLRFDTLGEETQYF. The DNA for the CDR3 is TGTGCCAGCAGCTTAAGATTTGACACTCTAGGAGAGGAGACCCAGTACTTC. The V and J genes are TRBV7-2 and TRBJ2-5; unclear D gene. The CDR3 has 17 residues. Trimming shortened V by 2 bases and J by 5 bases, and 21 bases separated the two germline ends. CDR1 is SGHTA and CDR2 is FQGNSA in the germline V gene. The whole variable domain, remainder taken from reference TRBV7-2 and TRBJ2-5, is GAGVSQSPSNKVTEKGKDVELRCDPISGHTALYWYRQSLGQGLEFLIYFQGNSAPDKSGLPSDRFSAERTGGSVSTLTIQRTQQEDSAVYLCASSLRFDTLGEETQYFGPGTRLLVL.

The gene calls are TRBV19 and TRBJ1-2; a possible D gene is TRBD1 (5 bases). The V and J ends lost 10 bases and 3 bases respectively, with 18 bases between them. The CDR3 has 14 residues. Germline CDR1 LNHDA, CDR2 SQIVND (reference sequence). The CDR3 protein is CATHDAGDHYGYTF. DNA of the CDR3: TGTGCCACCCATGATGCGGGGGATCACTATGGCTACACCTTC. The whole variable domain, filled in from reference TRBV19 and TRBJ1-2, reads DGGITQSPKYLFRKEGQNVTLSCEQNLNHDAMYWYRQDPGQGLRLIYYSQIVNDFQKGDIAEGYSVSREKKESFPLTVTSAQKNPTAFYLCATHDAGDHYGYTFGSGTRLTVV.

The chain is built from TRBV4-3 and TRBJ2-4; perhaps TRBD1 as D (5 bases). With 0 bases removed from V and 2 bases from J, the gap between germline ends came to 8 bases. The CDR3 extends over 15 amino acids. The V gene's germline CDR1 is LGHNA and CDR2 YSLEER. The CDR3 reads CASSQDRGTKNIQYF. DNA of the CDR3: TGCGCCAGCAGCCAAGATAGGGGTACCAAAAACATTCAGTACTTC.

This rearrangement joins TRBV7-9 to TRBJ2-7; 7 bases match TRBD1. There are 16 residues in the CDR3. The V gene end was trimmed by 2 bases and the J gene end by 5 bases; junction bases not matched to a gene: 12. Per germline, CDR1 SEHNR and CDR2 FQNEAQ (reference sequence). The CDR3 DNA sequence: TGTGCCAGCAGCTTACCCGGTTTGACAGGGTCAAACGAGCAGTACTTC. Translating it yields CASSLPGLTGSNEQYF.

The rearrangement uses TRBV6-2 or TRBV6-3 and TRBJ1-5, with 8 bases matching TRBD1. Germline CDR1 reads MNHEY; CDR2 reads SVGEGT. With 7 bases clipped from V and 3 bases from J, the junction kept 8 bases outside the gene matches. The CDR3 length is 15 residues. The CDR3 DNA reads as TGTGCCAGCATCAGTAAGGGACAGGTCAATCAGCCCCAGCATTTT. Translation: CASISKGQVNQPQHF.

The chain uses TRBV12-3 or TRBV12-4 and TRBJ2-7, with 7 bases lining up with TRBD2. The CDR3 has 13 residues. Germline trimming cut 3 bases from V and 5 bases from J; bases unmatched to any gene: 4. CDR3 residues: CASSFSGGDEQYF. CDR3 DNA: TGTGCCAGCAGTTTCTCGGGGGGAGACGAGCAGTACTTC.

This clonotype was counted ten times or more. The chain joins TRBV7-8 to TRBJ2-5; D possibly corresponds to TRBD1 (5 bases). The CDR3 is 15 residues long. Trimming removed 3 bases from V and 0 bases from J, with 11 bases in between. Germline V CDR1 and CDR2: SGHVS, FQNEAQ. The CDR3 coding sequence is TGTGCCAGCAGCTTCCCTGACAGTGACCAAGAGACCCAGTACTTC. Protein sequence: CASSFPDSDQETQYF.

This clonotype was picked up a small number of times. The J gene is TRBJ2-7, the V gene TRBV19, with D perhaps matching TRBD2 (6 bases). This CDR3 is 17 amino acids long. V was shortened by 2 bases and J by 6 bases, with 23 bases between the two germline ends. The germline gives CDR1 LNHDA, CDR2 SQIVND (reference sequence). The CDR3 DNA reads TGTGCCAGTAGTATACGGCCGGGTCCGGGGCCAGCGGGCGAGCAGTACTTC. It yields the protein CASSIRPGPGPAGEQYF.

This clonotype was observed a few times. The junction departs from germline at one end; a sequencing error may be responsible. The chain employs TRBV4-1 and TRBJ1-5; no clear D gene. The CDR3 totals 15 residues. CDR1 MGHRA and CDR2 YSYEKL come from the germline V gene. The CDR3 is CASSQDSGSHQPQHF. The CDR3 DNA follows: TGTGCCAGCAGCCAAGATTCGGGATCGCATCAGCCCCAGCATTTT.

This clonotype was counted many times. The chain combines TRBV12-3 or TRBV12-4 with TRBJ2-2; weak D call: TRBD2 (5 bases). Trimming removed 4 bases at V and 5 bases at J, with 23 bases between. There are 18 residues in the CDR3. In DNA, the CDR3 is TGTGCCAGCAGTTCCTTAATGGCCTCGAGGGATAGGACCGGGGAGCTGTTTTTT. Translating gives CASSSLMASRDRTGELFF.

This clonotype was found many times. The rearrangement joins TRBV6-4 to TRBJ2-2, with 11 bases identical to TRBD2. The V and J ends lost 3 bases and 5 bases, in that order; junction bases with no gene match: 5. CDR3 size: 16 residues. CDR1 and CDR2 from the germline V gene are MRHNA and SNTAGT. The DNA for the CDR3 is TGTGCCAGCAGTGATCCCCTAGCGGGGGGAACCGGGGAGCTGTTTTTT. Its protein product is CASSDPLAGGTGELFF.

This clonotype was seen a few times. The chain links TRBV2 to TRBJ1-2, with TRBD1 matching 10 bases. The CDR3 totals 17 residues. V gave up 3 bases and J gave up 8 bases; unmatched junction bases: 15. CDR1 is SNHLY and CDR2 is FYNNEI in the germline V gene. CDR3 bases: TGTGCCAGCAGTGATTCTCGGAGGACAGGGGGAGTGAGCGGCTACACCTTC. Its protein product is CASSDSRRTGGVSGYTF.

This clonotype was seen many times. The chain joins TRBV7-8 to TRBJ1-2, with D uncertain. Germline lookup yields CDR1 SGHVS and CDR2 FQNEAQ. The germline V and J ends were trimmed by 3 bases and 5 bases, with 19 bases remaining between them. CDR3 length: 16 amino acids. The CDR3 nucleotides are TGTGCCAGCAGCTTTGCTCCCGGAGCCAGTTATTATGGCTACACCTTC. This gives the protein CASSFAPGASYYGYTF.

V and J are TRBV3-1 and TRBJ2-5; 8 bases map to TRBD2. CDR1 and CDR2 (germline): LGHDT, YNNKEL (reference sequence). CDR3 length: 16 residues. V lost 5 bases to trimming and J lost 4 bases; unmatched junction nucleotides: 12. This CDR3 is CASSESGGPIRETQYF. In DNA, the CDR3 is TGTGCCAGCAGCGAATCGGGGGGGCCCATACGAGAGACCCAGTACTTC.

This clonotype has more than one count but fewer than ten. This sequence joins TRBV28 and TRBJ2-5; 11 bases align to TRBD1. The CDR3 length is 16 residues. Germline CDR1 reads MDHEN; CDR2 reads SYDVKM. J lost 4 bases, V lost 8 bases, and 12 bases had no gene match. This chain's CDR3 is CASGPDRGLPRETQYF. The CDR3 DNA is TGTGCCAGCGGGCCGGACAGGGGGCTTCCCAGAGAGACCCAGTACTTC.

Many counts were recorded for this clonotype. The V call is TRBV7-9, the J call TRBJ1-1; 10 positions match TRBD1. The germline V gene encodes CDR1 SEHNR and CDR2 FQNEAQ (reference sequence). V gave up 6 bases and J gave up 3 bases; unmatched junction bases: 1. The CDR3 loop spans 13 amino acids. In DNA, the CDR3 is TGTGCCAGCAGAGGGACAGGGGACACTGAAGCTTTCTTT. It encodes CASRGTGDTEAFF.